This T cell receptor beta chain is from a study of blood T cell repertoires in COVID-19. This clone was observed a few times. Repertoires were generated with immunoSEQ multiplex PCR, while TCRdb's copy carries only in-frame clones and drops some. The data show over 250,000 clones, with roughly 88% seen just once and 9.5% to 11% held by the top ten. This CDR3 comprises 16 residues. The germline V gene encodes CDR1 MNHNS and CDR2 SASEGT. Losses at the gene ends were 2 bases for V and 2 bases for J; bases not matched to a gene: 7. The sequenced sample was peripheral blood. The clonotype comes from a woman aged 70-85 years with acute or convalescent COVID-19. The genes are TRBV6-1 and TRBJ2-7, with TRBD2 matching over 9 bases. This chain's CDR3 is CASSELSGGYPYEQYF. The CDR3, as DNA: TGTGCCAGCAGTGAATTAAGCGGGGGGTACCCCTACGAGCAGTACTTC.